This T cell receptor beta chain was identified during a study of cytomegalovirus exposure and HLA in healthy donors. CDR3 size: 15 residues. J was trimmed by 5 bases and V by 2 bases; bases with no gene match: 6. CDR1 and CDR2 (germline): MGHRA, YSYEKL. The donors formed part of the roughly 120-subject validation cohort, distinct from the roughly 660-subject first cohort. Data came from immunoSEQ multiplex PCR; TCRdb stores just in-frame clones and leaves some out. The sample includes 110,000 to 150,000 clones, less than 95% of them seen just once. General study points: Associated with cytomegalovirus, according to the listing, were 170 or so TCR beta chains. In vitro assays verified that three CMV-associated chains recognized CMV antigens specifically.

Comments on this clone: What it binds is not known.

This clonotype was obtained from a man aged 18 to 29 in good health and CMV-seropositive. The material sequenced was PBMCs. The genes are TRBV4-1 and TRBJ1-5; 7 bases fit TRBD1. CDR3 residues: CASSQMTGSDQPQHF. The CDR3 DNA follows: TGCGCCAGCAGCCAAATGACAGGGTCGGATCAGCCCCAGCATTTT.